This T cell receptor beta chain is drawn from a study of blood T cell repertoires in COVID-19. About the study: T cells, B-cell-depleted T cells, or PBMCs provided the cDNA or gDNA that served as material.

Assay used: immunoSEQ multiplex PCR; TCRdb lists only in-frame clones, some missing. In the table there are around 70,000 clones, 89% of which are singletons. This CDR3 has 14 residues. The V segment lost 5 bases and the J segment 4 bases; nucleotides outside the gene matches: 2. Germline V CDR1 and CDR2: LNHDA, SQIVND (reference sequence). The sequencing sample was made of peripheral blood. The receptor comes from a man older than 75 with acute or convalescent COVID-19. This chain joins TRBV19 and TRBJ2-2; 9 nucleotides line up with TRBD1. This CDR3 reads CASSETGGTGELFF. In DNA, the CDR3 is TGTGCCAGTAGTGAGACAGGGGGCACCGGGGAGCTGTTTTTT.